This T cell receptor (beta chain) was profiled in a study of cytomegalovirus exposure and HLA in healthy donors. The CDR3 spans 13 residues. Germline lookup yields CDR1 SGHDT and CDR2 YYEEEE. This clone was found once. Antigen: not known. The junction does not match germline at one end; this may be a read error. The PCR had 60 Vbeta and 13 Jbeta primers. The data were produced by immunoSEQ multiplex PCR, yet TCRdb's version contains in-frame clones alone and is incomplete. Of around 99,000 clones in the sample, about 80% were seen once. Study-level findings and limits: Another analysis was done later, and it associated 16,951 TCR beta sequences with HLA alleles at 0.05 false discovery rate. Despite most TCR sequences being rare, some public TCRs occurred in many donors.

Sequencing was performed on PBMCs. This rearrangement joins TRBV5-6 to TRBJ1-2, with D maybe TRBD1 (6 bases). The source is a woman aged 45 to 65 in good health and CMV-seropositive. The CDR3 loop is CASSRRGHYGYTF. Here the CDR3 DNA reads TGTGCCAGCAGCCGTAGGGGACACTACGGCTACACCTTC.